Sequencing of this T cell receptor beta chain was carried out in a study of liver allograft versus peripheral blood T cells. Study summary: What was compared were the T cell receptor repertoires in transplanted livers and those in the peripheral blood of recipients. The study's findings and limits: Reportedly, liver allograft T cell receptor repertoires differed from peripheral blood ones.

One entry per CDR3 protein, called by TCRdb with MiXCR from the reads. The sample lists roughly 11,000 distinct CDR3 sequences, approximately 22% seen once, with 1.6% in the top ten. Germline V lookup: CDR1 DFQATT, CDR2 SNEGSKA (reference sequence). The CDR3 has 14 amino acids. The V gene end was trimmed by 6 bases and the J gene end by 4 bases; junction bases not matched to a gene: 11. A note on this clonotype: Antigen: not known.

The TCR was taken from a human patient who had a liver transplant. Some T cells may arise from the graft donor. The J gene is TRBJ1-2, the V gene TRBV20-1; 7 bases are shared with TRBD1. This chain's CDR3 is CSALRYRDSYGYTF. CDR3 nucleotide sequence: TGCAGTGCCCTGAGGTACCGGGACAGCTATGGCTACACCTTC.